These T cell receptor beta chains were read from a single sample in a study of cytomegalovirus exposure and HLA in healthy donors. Libraries were prepared by immunoSEQ multiplex PCR; TCRdb keeps only in-frame clonotypes and omits some of them. The sample gives over 150,000 clones, roughly four fifths of which show up once; 1.6% is in the top ten. Sequencing was done on a sample of PBMCs. Receptor source: a man aged 45 to 65 in good health and CMV-seronegative. Each CDR3 is given with its conserved first and last residue. A D gene is named only where the DNA matches it firmly. Clone size is stated in some rows and not others, as once, few, many or a class when expanded.

15	TRBD1	-	TRBJ1-2	TRBV5-1	TGCGCCAGCAGCCCGGACAGGGCCCCCGCGTATGGCTACACCTTC	CASSPDRAPAYGYTF
16	TRBD1	-	TRBJ2-3	TRBV7-2	TGTGCCAGCAGCTTTGGGGCGACAGGGGGCACAGATACGCAGTATTTT	CASSFGATGGTDTQYF
15	-	-	TRBJ1-1	TRBV18	TGTGCCAGCTCACCGGGAGGGCTACAAGGAACTGAAGCTTTCTTT	CASSPGGLQGTEAFF
14	TRBD2	once	TRBJ2-5	TRBV4-2	TGTGCCAGCAGCCCGGGACTAGAGCTAGAGACCCAGTACTTC	CASSPGLELETQYF
18	-	-	TRBJ1-5	TRBV30	TGTGCCTGGAGTGTACCCCGGCAGGGGCTGGGTTTCAATCAGCCCCAGCATTTT	CAWSVPRQGLGFNQPQHF
14	TRBD1	-	TRBJ1-3	TRBV29-1	TGCAGCGCTCGACAGGGGGCTCAGGGAAACACCATATATTTT	CSARQGAQGNTIYF
16	TRBD1	once	TRBJ2-1	TRBV4-3	TGCGCCAGCAGCCAAGAGGGGACAGGGTCCTACAATGAGCAGTTCTTC	CASSQEGTGSYNEQFF
16	-	-	TRBJ1-4	TRBV4-3	TGCGCCAGCAGCCAAGAGTTGACAAGAGTTAATGAAAAACTGTTTTTT	CASSQELTRVNEKLFF
14	TRBD1	few	TRBJ1-5	TRBV6-6	TGTGCCAGCAGCACGACAGGGATGGATCAGCCCCAGCATTTT	CASSTTGMDQPQHF
16	TRBD1	-	TRBJ1-5	TRBV18	TGTGCCAGCTCACCATCGGGACAGAGAAGCAATCAGCCCCAGCATTTT	CASSPSGQRSNQPQHF